The 25 T cell receptor beta chains in this list originate from one sample, sequenced in a study of shared clonotypes between healthy human individuals. CD8 cells classed as naive were CD45RO-negative and positively selected for CCR7, excluding terminally differentiated effector memory CD45RA+ cells. The method was immunoSEQ multiplex PCR; TCRdb's version includes in-frame clones alone and lacks a portion of them. This table holds over 2 million clones, roughly 95% found once. The sample was naive CD8+ T cells sorted from blood. These receptors were taken from a man younger than 30 in good health.

The chain recombines TRBV7-9 with TRBJ2-7, with TRBD2 matching over 14 bases. V trimming: 5 bases; J trimming: 2 bases; junction bases outside the gene matches: 14. Germline CDR1 reads SEHNR; CDR2 reads FQNEAQ (reference sequence). The length of the CDR3 is 19 residues. DNA of the CDR3: TGTGCCAGCAGCGCAACACCCGGGACTAGCGGGAGAGGGACCTACGAGCAGTACTTC. Its protein product is CASSATPGTSGRGTYEQYF.

This chain uses TRBV7-8 with TRBJ2-7, with a possible D match to TRBD1 (6 bases). CDR3 length equals 15 residues. The germline V gene encodes CDR1 SGHVS and CDR2 FQNEAQ. Trimming shortened V by 2 bases and J by 5 bases, and 16 bases separated the two germline ends. The CDR3 loop is CASSLIATGGDEQYF. CDR3 bases: TGTGCCAGCAGCTTAATAGCGACAGGTGGAGACGAGCAGTACTTC.

This clone showed up just once. CDR3 region: CASSLSETSDNYGYTF. In nucleotides, the CDR3 is TGTGCCAGCAGTTTATCTGAGACTAGCGATAACTATGGCTACACCTTC. The chain has TRBV28 and TRBJ1-2, with unresolved D. This CDR3 contains 16 residues. V lost 1 base and J 1 base, leaving 13 bases between the germline ends. CDR1 and CDR2 from the germline V gene are MDHEN and SYDVKM.

The chain links TRBV19 to TRBJ1-1, with unresolved D. The germline V gene encodes CDR1 LNHDA and CDR2 SQIVND (reference sequence). The CDR3 is made up of 13 amino acids. V was clipped by 3 bases and J by 5 bases, with 10 bases between them. The CDR3 DNA follows: TGTGCCAGTAGTATCGACCCGGGGACTGAAGCTTTCTTT. Its translation is CASSIDPGTEAFF.

This chain connects TRBV6-5 to TRBJ2-6, with TRBD2 identical over 7 bases. Germline CDR1 reads MNHEY; CDR2 reads SVGAGI. V was clipped by 5 bases and J by 2 bases; unmatched bases: 3. The CDR3 is 15 amino acids. The CDR3 sequence: CASSRGDAGANVLTF. CDR3 coding DNA: TGTGCCAGCAGTCGGGGGGATGCTGGGGCCAACGTCCTGACTTTC.

The chain recombines TRBV6-5 with TRBJ2-7; no clear D gene. The CDR3 totals 14 residues. Trimming took 2 bases from V and 3 from J, leaving 11 bases between them. Germline V lookup: CDR1 MNHEY, CDR2 SVGAGI. In nucleotides, the CDR3 is TGTGCCAGCAGTTACAGCGATGGATTCTACGAGCAGTACTTC. Its protein product is CASSYSDGFYEQYF.

This chain joins TRBV4-3 and TRBJ2-7, with D possibly being TRBD1 or TRBD2 (5 bases each). CDR1 is LGHNA, CDR2 YSLEER, per germline. With 1 base removed from V and 4 bases from J, the gap between germline ends came to 14 bases. The CDR3 consists of 15 residues. The CDR3 DNA follows: TGCGCCAGCAGCCAAGGTTCAGGGACCAAATACGAGCAGTACTTC. The encoded protein is CASSQGSGTKYEQYF.

The V and J genes are TRBV5-6 and TRBJ1-5, with 8 bases lining up with TRBD1. This CDR3 region has 14 residues. Germline V gives CDR1 SGHDT, CDR2 YYEEEE. V gave up 4 bases and J gave up 2 bases; unmatched junction bases: 2. The CDR3 DNA reads TGTGCCAGCAGCGGACAGGGCGGCAATCAGCCCCAGCATTTT. It codes for CASSGQGGNQPQHF.

On this clone itself: This same CDR3 is encoded by further DNA sequences in the sample. The gene calls are TRBV18 and TRBJ2-7; D gene uncertain. This CDR3 is built from 11 residues. CDR1 is KGHSH, CDR2 LQKENI, per germline. Trimming pared 5 bases from V and 0 bases from J, leaving 2 bases between. The CDR3 DNA follows: TGTGCCAGCTCAGACTCCTACGAGCAGTACTTC. Translation gives CASSDSYEQYF.

The CDR3 protein is CASSQGQGGTDTQYF. The CDR3 DNA reads as TGCGCCAGCAGCCAAGGACAGGGGGGGACAGATACGCAGTATTTT. The V call is TRBV5-1, the J call TRBJ2-3, with TRBD1 identical over 10 bases. The germline V gene has CDR1 SGHRS and CDR2 YFSETQ. This CDR3 is 15 amino acids long. The junction had 5 bases not matched to a gene; V was cut back by 4 bases and J by 3 bases.

V gene TRBV6-1 combines with J gene TRBJ1-2; D may be TRBD1 (5 bases). Germline V lookup: CDR1 MNHNS, CDR2 SASEGT. This CDR3 spans 13 amino acids. The ends were cut back, 8 bases at V and 2 bases at J, with 12 bases in the middle. The DNA of the CDR3 is TGTGCCAGCGGCTTCCGGGACAACTATGGCTACACCTTC. Its protein is CASGFRDNYGYTF.

Note on this clone: In the same sample, other DNA sequences code for this CDR3. CDR3: CASSLSAGTGDYEQYF. The CDR3 nucleotides are TGTGCCAGCAGTTTATCGGCCGGGACAGGGGACTACGAGCAGTACTTC. V gene TRBV27 combines with J gene TRBJ2-7, with 10 positions matching TRBD1. V dropped 0 bases and J dropped 3; count of bases not matched to a gene: 5. The length of the CDR3 is 16 residues. Germline CDR1 MNHEY, CDR2 SMNVEV (reference sequence).

The rearrangement uses TRBV7-9 and TRBJ1-1; D remains unclear. V was shortened by 10 bases and J by 7 bases, with 16 bases between the two germline ends. This CDR3 contains 12 residues. Germline V gene data show CDR1 as SEHNR and CDR2 as FQNEAQ (reference sequence). CDR3 DNA sequence: TGTGCCACTCCAGGCCCTGGGGTTGAAGCTTTCTTT. It specifies CATPGPGVEAFF.

The gene calls are TRBV2 and TRBJ1-5, with D possibly TRBD1 on 6 matching bases. Trimming took off 0 bases at V and 3 bases at J, with 9 bases between the two ends. Germline V CDR1 and CDR2: SNHLY, FYNNEI. CDR3 size: 15 residues. Here the CDR3 DNA reads TGTGCCAGCAGTGAAGCTCCAGGGGCCAATCAGCCCCAGCATTTT. It is translated as CASSEAPGANQPQHF.

Remarks on this clone: Other DNA sequences in the sample encode the same CDR3. This chain uses TRBV5-6 with TRBJ2-7, with 8 bases aligning to TRBD1. Germline CDR1 and CDR2: SGHDT and YYEEEE. The CDR3 runs to 13 residues. V shed 2 bases, J shed 4 bases, and the junction held 2 bases outside the gene matches. The CDR3 coding sequence is TGTGCCAGCAGCTTAACAGGGGGATACGAGCAGTACTTC. Translating it yields CASSLTGGYEQYF.

The V call is TRBV4-3, the J call TRBJ2-1; TRBD2 matches at 8 bases. CDR1 and CDR2 from the germline V gene are LGHNA and YSLEER. The CDR3 runs to 17 residues. After removal of 0 bases from V and 8 bases from J, the junction contained 12 bases not matched to a gene. CDR3 DNA: TGCGCCAGCAGCCAAGAGGCCCCGGGAGGGCCCTCGGATGAGCAGTTCTTC. It specifies CASSQEAPGGPSDEQFF.

This clone was observed a handful of times. The CDR3 spells CASSQDQGLGQPQHF. CDR3 nucleotides: TGCGCCAGCAGCCAAGATCAAGGATTGGGTCAGCCCCAGCATTTT. This chain uses TRBV4-1 with TRBJ1-5; D remains unclear. Trimming took 0 bases from V and 6 from J, leaving 12 bases between them. Germline loops: CDR1 MGHRA, CDR2 YSYEKL. The CDR3 runs to 15 residues.

V gene TRBV10-3 combines with J gene TRBJ1-1; D is unresolved. CDR1 and CDR2 (germline): ENHRY, SYGVKD. Trimming took off 0 bases at V and 3 bases at J, with 8 bases between the two ends. The CDR3 extends over 14 amino acids. The CDR3 DNA sequence: TGTGCCATCAGTGAGTCGGGCAGCTACACTGAAGCTTTCTTT. Translation: CAISESGSYTEAFF.

This sequence joins TRBV2 and TRBJ2-5, with a possible D match to TRBD1 (7 bases). CDR1 is SNHLY and CDR2 is FYNNEI in the germline V gene. The CDR3 spans 15 residues. Trimming shortened V by 5 bases and J by 0 bases, and 13 bases separated the two germline ends. The CDR3 protein is CASSLTGDYQETQYF. CDR3 sequence (DNA): TGTGCCAGCAGTCTTACAGGGGACTACCAAGAGACCCAGTACTTC. Filled out from reference TRBV2 and TRBJ2-5, the complete variable domain reads EPEVTQTPSHQVTQMGQEVILRCVPISNHLYFYWYRQILGQKVEFLVSFYNNEISEKSEIFDDQFSVERPDGSNFTLKIRSTKLEDSAMYFCASSLTGDYQETQYFGPGTRLLVL.

This chain's CDR3 is CASSYGEMYEQYF. The CDR3 coding sequence is TGTGCCAGCAGTTACGGGGAAATGTACGAGCAGTACTTC. The chain has TRBV27 and TRBJ2-7; a weak D match, TRBD2 (5 bases). The V gene lost 4 bases and the J gene lost 4 bases, with 11 bases spanning the gap. Germline V lookup: CDR1 MNHEY, CDR2 SMNVEV (reference sequence). This CDR3 comprises 13 residues.

This chain connects TRBV29-1 to TRBJ1-5; 7 nucleotides agree with TRBD1. The CDR3 extends over 15 amino acids. The germline V gene encodes CDR1 SQVTM and CDR2 ANQGSEA. V shed 7 bases, J shed 0 bases, and the junction held 9 bases outside the gene matches. The CDR3 spells CSADLRDSSNQPQHF. CDR3 coding DNA: TGCAGCGCCGACCTTAGGGACAGTAGCAATCAGCCCCAGCATTTT.

The rearrangement joins TRBV6-5 to TRBJ2-2; no clear D. Germline CDR1 is MNHEY and CDR2 is SVGAGI. The germline V and J ends were trimmed by 2 bases and 4 bases, with 8 bases remaining between them. The CDR3 length is 14 residues. The CDR3 nucleotides read TGTGCCAGCAGTTACGATGCGGCCACCGGGGAGCTGTTTTTT. Translated, it gives CASSYDAATGELFF.

The chain employs TRBV19 and TRBJ1-1, with a possible D match to TRBD1 (5 bases). The CDR3 has 15 residues. Trimming removed 6 bases at V and 4 bases at J, with 18 bases between. Germline-derived CDR1 and CDR2 are LNHDA and SQIVND (reference sequence). The CDR3 sequence: CASRDLGVSITEAFF. CDR3 DNA: TGTGCCAGTAGGGACCTAGGGGTATCGATCACTGAAGCTTTCTTT.

The gene calls are TRBV9 and TRBJ2-5; weak D call: TRBD2 (7 bases). Trimming removed 4 bases from V and 3 bases from J, with 25 bases in between. CDR3 length: 18 residues. The germline V gene encodes CDR1 SGDLS and CDR2 YYNGEE. The CDR3, as DNA: TGTGCCAGCAGCCCCTGGGGGCGGCTAGCGGAATACGAAGAGACCCAGTACTTC. Protein: CASSPWGRLAEYEETQYF.

V usage is TRBV25-1 and J usage is TRBJ2-7, with no clear D. Germline V lookup: CDR1 MGHDK, CDR2 SYGVNS. The ends were cut back, 5 bases at V and 3 bases at J, with 23 bases in the middle. The CDR3 is 17 residues long. CDR3 in DNA: TGTGCCAGCAGTTCATTCGTCGGGCCCAAAAGTCACTACGAGCAGTACTTC. Translated, it gives CASSSFVGPKSHYEQYF.